This TCR beta chain was captured by sequencing in a study of cytomegalovirus exposure and HLA in healthy donors. General study results and limits: Reportedly, a later analysis found an Asian-associated ancestry cluster had fewer N-insertions than the approximately 700-donor mean. Trimming of TCR beta V- and J-genes showed a link, identified in a later analysis, to a missense DCLRE1C variant. Rarity marked most TCR sequences, yet some public TCRs occurred in many donors.

With regard to this clone: Its antigen is not identified.

The PCR had 60 Vbeta and 13 Jbeta primers. Clones were read by immunoSEQ multiplex PCR, and TCRdb kept only the in-frame ones, dropping some. This table holds approximately 100,000 clones, roughly 82% found once. The source of this sequence is a male donor in good health and CMV-seropositive. The specimen sequenced was PBMCs.

CDR3 in amino acids: CASSPLAGGSYNEQFF. The CDR3 DNA reads as TGTGCCAGTAGTCCTCTAGCGGGAGGCTCCTACAATGAGCAGTTCTTC. This chain connects TRBV19 to TRBJ2-1; 11 nucleotides match TRBD2. Germline V gives CDR1 LNHDA, CDR2 SQIVND (reference sequence). The CDR3 has 16 amino acids. V was pared by 5 bases and J by 0 bases, with 3 bases of the junction left unmatched.